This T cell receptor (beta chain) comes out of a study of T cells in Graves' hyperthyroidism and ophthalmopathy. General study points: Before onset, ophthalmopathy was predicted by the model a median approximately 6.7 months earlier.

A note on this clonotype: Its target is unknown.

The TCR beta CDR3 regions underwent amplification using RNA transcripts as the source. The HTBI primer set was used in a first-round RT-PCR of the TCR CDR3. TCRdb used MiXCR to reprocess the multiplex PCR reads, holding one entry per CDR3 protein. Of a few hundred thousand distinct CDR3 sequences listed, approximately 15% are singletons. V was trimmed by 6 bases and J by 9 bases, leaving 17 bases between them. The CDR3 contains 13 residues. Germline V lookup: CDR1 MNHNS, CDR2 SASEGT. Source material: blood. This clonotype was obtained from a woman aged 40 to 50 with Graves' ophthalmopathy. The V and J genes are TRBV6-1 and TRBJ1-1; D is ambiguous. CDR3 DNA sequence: TGTGCCAGCAGATCCTCCGAAAGGTGGAAAGCTTTCTTT. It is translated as CASRSSERWKAFF.